One sample yielded the 3 T cell receptor beta chains listed below, sequenced in a study of radiotherapy plus CTLA-4 blockade in lung cancer listed by TCRdb under 2018. The method was the immunoSEQ multiplex PCR assay. The immuneACCESS repertoire file appears here via TCRdb, limited to in-frame rearrangements. These files lack a portion of the clones; in checked studies, under half of the deficit traces to unresolved V genes, and the cause of the others is not known. This sample is represented by roughly 80,000 clones; just under 75% of them were singletons. Of the sample, 9.5% to 10% is held by the ten largest clones. The sample consisted of peripheral blood, taken from a patient treated with radiotherapy plus ipilimumab. The receptors derive from a human donor with non-small cell lung cancer whose response to radiotherapy plus ipilimumab could not be evaluated.

The CDR3 DNA follows: TGTGCCAGCAGCGGCAGGGACAGGGTACGGTACGAGCAGTACTTC. The encoded protein is CASSGRDRVRYEQYF. The chain employs TRBV11-3 and TRBJ2-7; 9 nucleotides agree with TRBD1. J gave up 4 bases and V 5 bases, and 9 bases lay outside the gene matches. The CDR3 has 15 residues. Germline V lookup: CDR1 SGHNT, CDR2 YENEEA.

The V and J genes are TRBV29-1 and TRBJ2-1; no firm D call. V was cut by 5 bases and J by 6 bases, with 11 bases left in between. This CDR3 spans 12 amino acids. Germline CDR1 SQVTM, CDR2 ANQGSEA. CDR3 sequence: CSVRPVSNEQFF. CDR3 coding DNA: TGCAGCGTTCGTCCTGTTTCCAATGAGCAGTTCTTC.

CDR3 DNA sequence: TGTGCCAGCAGTCAGGGCACAGATACGCAGTATTTT. Translated, it gives CASSQGTDTQYF. This chain uses TRBV7-9 with TRBJ2-3; D is uncertain. The CDR3 contains 12 residues. V shed 6 bases and J shed 1 base, with 5 bases lying between them. In germline, CDR1 is SEHNR, CDR2 FQNEAQ (reference sequence).